Below, 11 T cell receptor beta chains from the same sample are listed, as sequenced in a study of beta chain features in type 1 diabetes. The whole isolated RNA underwent reverse transcription, so sequencing captured expressed TCRB transcripts. Produced via immunoSEQ multiplex PCR; TCRdb's table is partial and in-frame only. The table includes around 500,000 clones, approximately 30% detected once. Sequences were obtained from naive CD4+ T cells from blood. The receptors here all came from a man between 18 and 29 years old in good health.

This clone has more than one count but fewer than ten. V is TRBV5-1 and J is TRBJ2-1; either TRBD1 or TRBD2 may fit D (5 bases each). Trimming pared 2 bases from V and 9 bases from J, leaving 12 bases between. The CDR3 spans 13 residues. Germline V gene lookup returns CDR1 SGHRS and CDR2 YFSETQ. The CDR3 loop reads CASSFGPGGEQFF. The CDR3 bases are TGCGCCAGCAGCTTTGGCCCTGGGGGTGAGCAGTTCTTC.

Concerning this clone itself: The sample carries other DNA sequences with the same CDR3. The V gene is TRBV9, the J gene TRBJ2-1, with D uncertain. The V end was cut by 0 bases, the J end by 4 bases, with 5 bases between. Looked up from germline, CDR1 is SGDLS and CDR2 is YYNGEE. This CDR3 is 13 amino acids long. The CDR3 nucleotides are TGTGCCAGCAGCGTAGGACGGTACAATGAGCAGTTCTTC. It is translated as CASSVGRYNEQFF.

This clone was recorded once. The chain uses TRBV7-2 and TRBJ2-1, with D unclear. From germline, CDR1 is SGHTA and CDR2 FQGNSA. CDR3 size: 16 residues. Trimming cost V 3 bases and J 0 bases, with 12 bases left between them. CDR3 loop: CASSFRETRSYNEQFF. The DNA for the CDR3 is TGTGCCAGCAGCTTTCGTGAGACACGCTCCTACAATGAGCAGTTCTTC.

In this sample, this clone turned up once. The chain is built from TRBV11-2 and TRBJ2-1; D gene ambiguous. Germline V gene sequence: CDR1 SGHAT, CDR2 FQNNGV. V was clipped by 4 bases and J by 6 bases, with 13 bases between them. The CDR3 consists of 14 residues. CDR3: CASSWASATNEQFF. Here the CDR3 DNA reads TGTGCCAGCAGCTGGGCCTCAGCGACCAATGAGCAGTTCTTC.

The table lists this clone with a few counts. The rearrangement links TRBV2 to TRBJ2-3; D is undetermined. V lost 7 bases, J lost 4 bases, and 12 bases lay in between. The length of the CDR3 is 13 residues. Looked up from germline, CDR1 is SNHLY and CDR2 is FYNNEI. The CDR3 is CASNQAGPDTQYF. The CDR3 DNA is TGTGCCAGCAACCAAGCCGGGCCAGATACGCAGTATTTT.

In this sample, this clone turned up a few times. V usage is TRBV29-1 and J usage is TRBJ1-2; D unresolved. This CDR3 spans 16 amino acids. V was shortened by 4 bases and J by 4 bases, with 22 bases between the two germline ends. Germline CDR1 is SQVTM and CDR2 is ANQGSEA. CDR3 nucleotide sequence: TGCAGCGTTGCAAAACCCCTGGGAGGGAGCTCCTATGGCTACACCTTC. It codes for CSVAKPLGGSSYGYTF.

The chain joins TRBV25-1 to TRBJ1-2; maybe TRBD1 (6 bases). V was trimmed by 4 bases and J by 6 bases, leaving 12 bases between them. The length of the CDR3 is 13 residues. Germline CDR1 is MGHDK and CDR2 is SYGVNS. The CDR3 region has the DNA TGTGCCAGCAGTGCTACGAGGGGGAATGGCTACACCTTC. As protein: CASSATRGNGYTF.

This clone was recorded a few times. This chain links TRBV29-1 with TRBJ1-4, with 7 bases aligning to TRBD1. The J segment lost 3 bases and the V segment lost 6 bases, leaving 1 base of the junction unmatched. The CDR3 runs 12 residues. The germline V gene encodes CDR1 SQVTM and CDR2 ANQGSEA. CDR3 sequence (DNA): TGCAGCGTACAGGGGTCTAATGAAAAACTGTTTTTT. This sequence encodes CSVQGSNEKLFF.

The chain links TRBV7-9 to TRBJ2-5; 10 bases map to TRBD2. This CDR3 spans 15 amino acids. The ends lost 6 bases at V and 5 bases at J; junction bases unmatched: 9. The germline V gene encodes CDR1 SEHNR and CDR2 FQNEAQ (reference sequence). The CDR3 reads CASRPKSGRVETQYF. The CDR3 nucleotides are TGTGCCAGCAGACCTAAAAGCGGGAGGGTGGAGACCCAGTACTTC.

This sequence joins TRBV29-1 and TRBJ2-6; either TRBD1 or TRBD2 may supply D (5 bases each). The V end was cut by 6 bases, the J end by 1 base, with 13 bases between. This CDR3 has 15 amino acids. The germline gives CDR1 SQVTM, CDR2 ANQGSEA. CDR3 region: CSVSGRHSGANVLTF. The CDR3, as DNA: TGCAGCGTGTCGGGGCGGCATTCTGGGGCCAACGTCCTGACTTTC.

This rearrangement joins TRBV30 to TRBJ2-7; D perhaps matches TRBD1 (5 bases). The CDR3 consists of 13 residues. Germline CDR1 and CDR2: GTSNPN and SVGIG (reference sequence). Trimming took off 5 bases at V and 1 base at J, with 12 bases between the two ends. The CDR3 is CAWGTGTSYEQYF. In DNA form, the CDR3 reads TGTGCCTGGGGCACAGGAACTTCCTACGAGCAGTACTTC.